This TCR beta chain was retrieved from a study of T cell changes during pregnancy in multiple sclerosis. The V gene end was trimmed by 5 bases and the J gene end by 1 base; junction bases not matched to a gene: 4. The germline V gene has CDR1 SQVTM and CDR2 ANQGSEA. The CDR3 is 15 residues long. This table comes from immunoSEQ multiplex PCR, and its TCRdb copy is limited to in-frame clones, with some not included. This table has about 92,000 clones, 85% to 95% appearing once. The TCR was taken from a female donor with multiple sclerosis, enrolled in a pregnancy study. This material consisted of peripheral blood, taken in the first trimester of pregnancy. The J gene is TRBJ2-3, the V gene TRBV29-1, with 12 bases matching TRBD2. The CDR3 region is CSVLRLAGGTDTQYF. In nucleotides, the CDR3 is TGCAGCGTTCTAAGACTAGCGGGAGGCACAGATACGCAGTATTTT.